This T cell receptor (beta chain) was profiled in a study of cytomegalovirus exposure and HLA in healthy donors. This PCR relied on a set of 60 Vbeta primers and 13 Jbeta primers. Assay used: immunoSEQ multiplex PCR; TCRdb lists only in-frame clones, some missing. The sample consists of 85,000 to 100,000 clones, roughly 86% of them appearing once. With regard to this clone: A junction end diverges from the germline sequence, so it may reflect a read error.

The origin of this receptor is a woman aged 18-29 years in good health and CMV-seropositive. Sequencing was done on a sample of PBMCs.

The CDR3 nucleotides are TGTGCCAGCAGCCAAGCATCGGCCAAGGAGGGTATCTTC. It is translated as CASSQASAKEGIF. This chain connects TRBV14 to TRBJ2-1, with TRBD2 as a possible D gene (6 bases). The CDR3 runs 13 residues. Looked up from germline, CDR1 is SGHDN and CDR2 is FVKESK. Together with reference TRBV14 and TRBJ2-1, the CDR3 gives the full variable domain: EAGVTQFPSHSVIEKGQTVTLRCDPISGHDNLYWYRRVMGKEIKFLLHFVKESKQDESGMPNNRFLAERTGGTYSTLKVQPAELEDSGVYFCASSQASAKEGIFGPGTRLTVL.